The present T cell receptor beta chain was sequenced within a study of blood T cell repertoires in COVID-19. Study context: COVID-19 samples collected from the United States, Italy and Spain covered acute and convalescent phases.

TCRdb's table, derived via immunoSEQ multiplex PCR, lists solely in-frame clones and lacks some. The table has 150,000 to 200,000 clones, roughly 91% seen once. Germline V gene lookup returns CDR1 SGHTA and CDR2 FQGNSA. Trimming cost V 3 bases and J 1 base, with 14 bases left between them. This CDR3 has 16 residues. The sample consisted of peripheral blood. The clonotype comes from a human donor in a cohort sampled during active COVID-19. The V call is TRBV7-2, the J call TRBJ2-3; D may be TRBD1 (7 bases). Written as DNA, the CDR3 is TGTGCCAGCAGCTTCTACAGGGGAGGCCGCACAGATACGCAGTATTTT. Translated: CASSFYRGGRTDTQYF.